This TCR beta chain was identified during a study of metastatic and nonmetastatic thyroid tumors. Looking at the study overall: Peripheral blood and tumor or nodule samples from malignant and benign thyroid patients were compared.

TCRdb re-called the PCR reads with MiXCR. The table has over 20,000 clones, 10% to 15% seen once. This clone has ten or more counts. Its specificity is not known. No treatment of any kind had been given to any patient before thyroid surgery. Study observations and caveats: Malignant thyroid tumors reportedly had TCR beta diversity that was significantly higher than in benign nodules, in blood and tumor.

The CDR3 consists of 15 residues. The germline V gene encodes CDR1 SGHNT and CDR2 YYREEE (reference sequence). After removal of 3 bases from V and 1 base from J, the junction contained 5 bases not matched to a gene. The V call is TRBV5-4, the J call TRBJ1-1, with 8 bases identical to TRBD1. The origin of this receptor is a male donor with papillary thyroid cancer or a benign thyroid nodule (not recorded which). Some clones in this sample may be carry-over from other donors' samples. Sequencing used blood. In nucleotides, the CDR3 is TGTGCCAGCAGCTCCCCAGGGGGCGGGAACACTGAAGCTTTCTTT. Translation gives CASSSPGGGNTEAFF.